The sequence of this T cell receptor beta chain was determined in a study of response to subunit inactivated influenza vaccine (dated by TCRdb to 2016 to 2019). Notes on the research overall: The study used deep quantitative T cell receptor repertoire profiling to track responses to a trivalent subunit inactivated influenza vaccine. Points the paper makes about the study in general: According to the authors, only a limited number of new T cells may be recruited by each seasonal influenza vaccination.

V is pared back by 2 bases and J by 7 bases, with 26 bases lying between the germline termini. Looking up the germline V gene yields CDR1 MNHEY and CDR2 SVGEGT. From the cysteine through the phenylalanine, the CDR3 covers 18 amino acids. Only the CDR3 region is kept as DNA, spanning 54 bases read in frame from base 1. The receptor library was made with RT-PCR. Sequencing relied on an Illumina HiSeq 2500. TCRdb itself trimmed the public reads at Q25 with fastp, ran MiXCR and retained productive beta chains. Identical CDR3 proteins give one entry, which carries the most common genes and DNA. This sample has more than 200,000 distinct CDR3 sequences in its table, and 10% to 15% of those were observed once. The ten largest clones take up more than 7% of the sample. Notes on this clonotype: Its antigen is currently not known. Per-nucleotide qualities are absent, and no much larger clonotype sits a single base away.

This specimen was non-naive T cells sorted from PBMCs, taken roughly 15 days before vaccination. The cell subset or site label corresponds to: memory T cell fraction. The chain employs TRBV6-2 or TRBV6-3 and TRBJ2-5; TRBD2 is possibly the D segment (6 matching bases). The TCR comes from a man over 45 who received an inactivated influenza vaccine. Donor details come from another sample of the same person, matched by shared clones. CDR3 region: CASSYDPDRDSVPGTQYF. The DNA sequence is given as TGTGCCAGCAGTTACGATCCTGACCGGGACTCAGTACCGGGGACCCAGTACTTC.